This TCR beta chain was obtained from a study of blood T cells in healthy people across ages. Findings and limits, study-wide: Total diversity from one million sequenced T cells was likely underestimated.

V lost 5 bases and J lost 0, with 16 bases in between. The length of the CDR3 is 15 residues. CDR1 DFQATT and CDR2 SNEGSKA come from the germline V gene (reference sequence). Each sample had at least 6.5 million PBMCs isolated. This clonotype was observed a single time. Antigen specificity is unknown. A second about 6 to 12 cycle PCR used barcoded and J-beta primers. Each of the cDNA molecules was tagged by a template-switch adaptor with 12 random nucleotides. MiXCR, run by TCRdb on the 5' RACE reads, gives a single entry per CDR3 protein. The sample shows 580,000 or so distinct CDR3 sequences, under 55% of them seen only once.

The source is an elderly man in good health. V and J are TRBV20-1 and TRBJ2-5; D is uncertain. Source material: blood. The CDR3 sequence: CSAAPPSGNQETQYF. CDR3 sequence (DNA): TGCAGTGCTGCCCCCCCTTCCGGCAACCAAGAGACCCAGTACTTC.